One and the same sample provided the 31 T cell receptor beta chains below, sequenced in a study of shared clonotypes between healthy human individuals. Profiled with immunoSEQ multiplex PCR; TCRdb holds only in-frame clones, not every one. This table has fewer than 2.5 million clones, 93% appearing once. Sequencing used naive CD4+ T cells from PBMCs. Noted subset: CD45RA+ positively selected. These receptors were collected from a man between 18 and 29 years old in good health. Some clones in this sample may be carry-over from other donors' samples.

CDR3 sequence reads: CASSLYPLAVNNEQFF. CDR3 sequence (DNA): TGTGCCAGTAGTCTCTATCCTCTAGCGGTTAACAATGAGCAGTTCTTC. The gene calls are TRBV19 and TRBJ2-1, with 7 nucleotides matching TRBD2. The germline V gene has CDR1 LNHDA and CDR2 SQIVND (reference sequence). V was clipped by 5 bases and J by 5 bases; unmatched bases: 12. This CDR3 contains 16 residues. The full variable domain, in which reference TRBV19 and TRBJ2-1 provide the parts outside the CDR3, is DGGITQSPKYLFRKEGQNVTLSCEQNLNHDAMYWYRQDPGQGLRLIYYSQIVNDFQKGDIAEGYSVSREKKESFPLTVTSAQKNPTAFYLCASSLYPLAVNNEQFFGPGTRLTVL.

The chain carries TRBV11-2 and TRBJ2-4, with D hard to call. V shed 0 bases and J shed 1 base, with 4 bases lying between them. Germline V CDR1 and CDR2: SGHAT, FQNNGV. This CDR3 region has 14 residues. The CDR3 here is CASSLEVAKNIQYF. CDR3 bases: TGTGCCAGCAGCTTAGAAGTGGCCAAAAACATTCAGTACTTC.

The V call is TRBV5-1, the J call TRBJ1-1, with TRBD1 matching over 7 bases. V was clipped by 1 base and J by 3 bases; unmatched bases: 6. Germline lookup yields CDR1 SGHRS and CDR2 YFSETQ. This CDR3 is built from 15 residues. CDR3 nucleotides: TGCGCCAGCAGCTTGTTCGCCCAGGGGGACACTGAAGCTTTCTTT. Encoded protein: CASSLFAQGDTEAFF. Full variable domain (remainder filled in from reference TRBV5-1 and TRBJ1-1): KAGVTQTPRYLIKTRGQQVTLSCSPISGHRSVSWYQQTPGQGLQFLFEYFSETQRNKGNFPGRFSGRQFSNSRSEMNVSTLELGDSALYLCASSLFAQGDTEAFFGQGTRLTVV.

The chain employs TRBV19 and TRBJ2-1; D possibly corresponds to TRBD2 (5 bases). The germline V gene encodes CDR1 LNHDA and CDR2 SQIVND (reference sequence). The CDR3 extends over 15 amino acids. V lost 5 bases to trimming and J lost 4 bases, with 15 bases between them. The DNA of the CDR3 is TGTGCCAGTAGTTTCCCCGAGCGGACTTACAATGAGCAGTTCTTC. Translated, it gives CASSFPERTYNEQFF. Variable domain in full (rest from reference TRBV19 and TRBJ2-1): DGGITQSPKYLFRKEGQNVTLSCEQNLNHDAMYWYRQDPGQGLRLIYYSQIVNDFQKGDIAEGYSVSREKKESFPLTVTSAQKNPTAFYLCASSFPERTYNEQFFGPGTRLTVL.

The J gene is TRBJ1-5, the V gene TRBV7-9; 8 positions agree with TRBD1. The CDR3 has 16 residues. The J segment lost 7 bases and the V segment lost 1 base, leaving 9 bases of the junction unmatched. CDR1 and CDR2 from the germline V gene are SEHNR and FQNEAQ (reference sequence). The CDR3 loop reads CASSLGSGQGDQPQHF. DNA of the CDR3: TGTGCCAGCAGCTTAGGATCTGGACAGGGCGACCAGCCCCAGCATTTT.

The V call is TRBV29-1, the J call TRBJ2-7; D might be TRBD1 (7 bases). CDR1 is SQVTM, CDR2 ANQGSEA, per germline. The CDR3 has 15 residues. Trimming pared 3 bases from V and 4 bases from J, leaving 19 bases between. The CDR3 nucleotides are TGCAGCGTTGACCACGGCGGCAGGGGGGCGTACGAGCAGTACTTC. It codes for CSVDHGGRGAYEQYF.

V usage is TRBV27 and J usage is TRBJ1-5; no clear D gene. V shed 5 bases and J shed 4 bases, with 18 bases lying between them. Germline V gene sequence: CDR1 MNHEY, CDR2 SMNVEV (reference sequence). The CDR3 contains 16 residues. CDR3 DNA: TGTGCCAGCAGTCCGTACCCAATGGGTCCGAATCAGCCCCAGCATTTT. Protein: CASSPYPMGPNQPQHF.

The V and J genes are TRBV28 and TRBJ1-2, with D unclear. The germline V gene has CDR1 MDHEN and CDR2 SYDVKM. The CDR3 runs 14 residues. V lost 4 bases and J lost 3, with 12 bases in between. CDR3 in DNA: TGTGCCAGCAGTTCGCAACATAGGGACTATGGCTACACCTTC. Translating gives CASSSQHRDYGYTF.

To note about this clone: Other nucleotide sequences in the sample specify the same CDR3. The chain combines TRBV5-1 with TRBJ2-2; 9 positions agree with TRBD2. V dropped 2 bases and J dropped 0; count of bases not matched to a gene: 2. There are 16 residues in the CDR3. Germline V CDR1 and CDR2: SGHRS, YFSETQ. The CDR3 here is CASSLLAGANTGELFF. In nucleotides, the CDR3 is TGCGCCAGCAGCTTACTAGCGGGCGCGAACACCGGGGAGCTGTTTTTT.

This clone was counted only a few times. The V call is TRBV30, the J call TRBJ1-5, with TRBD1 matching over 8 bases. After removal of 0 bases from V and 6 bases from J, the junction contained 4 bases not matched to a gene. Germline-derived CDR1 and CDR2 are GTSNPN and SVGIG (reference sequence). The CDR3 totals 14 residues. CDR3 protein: CAWSVTGGGQPQHF. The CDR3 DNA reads TGTGCCTGGAGTGTTACAGGGGGTGGTCAGCCCCAGCATTTT.

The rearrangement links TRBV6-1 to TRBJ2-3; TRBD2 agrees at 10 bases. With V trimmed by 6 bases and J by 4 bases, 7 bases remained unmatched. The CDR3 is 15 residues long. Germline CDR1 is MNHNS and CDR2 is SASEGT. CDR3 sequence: CASRSLAGASDTQYF. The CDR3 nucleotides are TGTGCCAGCAGGAGCCTAGCGGGAGCTTCAGATACGCAGTATTTT.

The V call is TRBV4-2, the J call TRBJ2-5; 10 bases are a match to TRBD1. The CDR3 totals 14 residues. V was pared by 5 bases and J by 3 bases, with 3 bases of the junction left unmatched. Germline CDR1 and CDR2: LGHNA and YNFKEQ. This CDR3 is CASSLGTGEETQYF. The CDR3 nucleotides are TGTGCCAGCAGCTTGGGGACAGGGGAAGAGACCCAGTACTTC.

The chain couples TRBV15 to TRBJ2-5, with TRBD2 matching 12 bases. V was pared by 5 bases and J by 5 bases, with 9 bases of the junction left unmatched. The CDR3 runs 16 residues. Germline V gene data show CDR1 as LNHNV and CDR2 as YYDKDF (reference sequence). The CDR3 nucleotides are TGTGCCACCAGCGGGGCTAGCGGGAGGGCCTCGGAGACCCAGTACTTC. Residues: CATSGASGRASETQYF.

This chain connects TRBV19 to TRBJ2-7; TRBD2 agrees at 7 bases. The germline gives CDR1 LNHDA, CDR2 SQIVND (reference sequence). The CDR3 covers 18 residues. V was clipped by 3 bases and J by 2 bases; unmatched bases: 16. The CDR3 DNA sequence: TGTGCCAGTAGTATTCTGCGCCCGGGGAGGGCCATAGCCTACGAGCAGTACTTC. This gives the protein CASSILRPGRAIAYEQYF.

The CDR3 nucleotides are TGCAGCGCCCTCGCCTGGGGCCCCAGGGTCCGAGGTGGCTACACCTTC. It yields the protein CSALAWGPRVRGGYTF. The chain joins TRBV29-1 to TRBJ1-2, with a possible D match to TRBD1 (5 bases). This CDR3 is 16 amino acids long. With 7 bases removed from V and 7 bases from J, the gap between germline ends came to 28 bases. The germline V gene encodes CDR1 SQVTM and CDR2 ANQGSEA.

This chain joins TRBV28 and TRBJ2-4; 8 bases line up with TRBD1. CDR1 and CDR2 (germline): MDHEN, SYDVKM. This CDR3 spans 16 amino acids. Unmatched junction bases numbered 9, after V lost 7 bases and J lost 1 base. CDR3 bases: TGTGCCAGCACCCAGGGGGGACAGGCTGCCAAAAACATTCAGTACTTC. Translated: CASTQGGQAAKNIQYF.

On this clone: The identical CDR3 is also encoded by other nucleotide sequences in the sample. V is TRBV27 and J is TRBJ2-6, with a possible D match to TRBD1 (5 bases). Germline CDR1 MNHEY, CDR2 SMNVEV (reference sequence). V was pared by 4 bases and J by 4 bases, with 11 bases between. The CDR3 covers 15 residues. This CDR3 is CASSSRTTGANVLTF. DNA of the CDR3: TGTGCCAGCAGTTCCCGGACAACCGGGGCCAACGTCCTGACTTTC.

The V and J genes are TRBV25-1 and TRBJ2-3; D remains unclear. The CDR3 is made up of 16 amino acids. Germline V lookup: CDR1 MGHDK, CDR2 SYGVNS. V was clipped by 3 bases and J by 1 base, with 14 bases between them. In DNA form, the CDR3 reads TGTGCCAGCAGTGACCCACCGGGCACGGGCACAGATACGCAGTATTTT. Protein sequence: CASSDPPGTGTDTQYF.

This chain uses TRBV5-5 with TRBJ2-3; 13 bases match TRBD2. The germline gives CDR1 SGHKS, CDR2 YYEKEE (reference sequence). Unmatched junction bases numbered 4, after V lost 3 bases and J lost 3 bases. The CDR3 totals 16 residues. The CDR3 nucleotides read TGTGCCAGCAGCTCTGGACTAGCGGGAGATACAGATACGCAGTATTTT. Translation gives CASSSGLAGDTDTQYF.

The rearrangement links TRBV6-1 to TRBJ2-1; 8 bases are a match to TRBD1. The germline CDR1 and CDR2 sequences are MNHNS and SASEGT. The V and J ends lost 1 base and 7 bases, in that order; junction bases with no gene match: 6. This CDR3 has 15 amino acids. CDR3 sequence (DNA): TGTGCCAGCAGTGAAGGGCAGGGGGCGTTGAATGAGCAGTTCTTC. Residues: CASSEGQGALNEQFF.

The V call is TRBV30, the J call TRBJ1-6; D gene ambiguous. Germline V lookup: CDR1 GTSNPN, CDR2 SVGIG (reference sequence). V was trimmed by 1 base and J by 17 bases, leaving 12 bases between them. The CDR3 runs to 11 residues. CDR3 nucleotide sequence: TGTGCCTGGAGTGCTAAAACCGGGATCCACTTT. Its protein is CAWSAKTGIHF.

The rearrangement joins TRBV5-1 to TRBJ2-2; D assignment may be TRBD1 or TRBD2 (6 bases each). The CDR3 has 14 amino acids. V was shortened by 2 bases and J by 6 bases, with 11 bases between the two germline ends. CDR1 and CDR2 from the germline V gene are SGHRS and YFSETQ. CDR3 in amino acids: CASSLRGAAGELFF. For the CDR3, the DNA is TGCGCCAGCAGCTTAAGGGGGGCGGCCGGGGAGCTGTTTTTT.

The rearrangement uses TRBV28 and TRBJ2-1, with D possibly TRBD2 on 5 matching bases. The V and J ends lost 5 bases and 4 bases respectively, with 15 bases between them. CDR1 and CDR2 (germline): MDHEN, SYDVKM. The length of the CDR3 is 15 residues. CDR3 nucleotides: TGTGCCAGCAGTCCCAACCCGACTACATACAATGAGCAGTTCTTC. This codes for CASSPNPTTYNEQFF. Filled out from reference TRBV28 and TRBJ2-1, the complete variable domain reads DVKVTQSSRYLVKRTGEKVFLECVQDMDHENMFWYRQDPGLGLRLIYFSYDVKMKEKGDIPEGYSVSREKKERFSLILESASTNQTSMYLCASSPNPTTYNEQFFGPGTRLTVL.

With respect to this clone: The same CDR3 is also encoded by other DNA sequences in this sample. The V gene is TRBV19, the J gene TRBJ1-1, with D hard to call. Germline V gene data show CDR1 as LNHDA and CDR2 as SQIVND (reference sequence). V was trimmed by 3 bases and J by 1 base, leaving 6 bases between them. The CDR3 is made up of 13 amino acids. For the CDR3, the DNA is TGTGCCAGTAGTATTTTGGCGAACACTGAAGCTTTCTTT. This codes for CASSILANTEAFF.

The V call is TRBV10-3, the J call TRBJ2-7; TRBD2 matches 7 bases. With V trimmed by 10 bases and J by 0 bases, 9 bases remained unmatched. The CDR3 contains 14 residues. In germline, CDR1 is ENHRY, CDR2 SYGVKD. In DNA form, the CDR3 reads TGTGCCACTCGCCGGGACTACACCTCCTACGAGCAGTACTTC. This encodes CATRRDYTSYEQYF.

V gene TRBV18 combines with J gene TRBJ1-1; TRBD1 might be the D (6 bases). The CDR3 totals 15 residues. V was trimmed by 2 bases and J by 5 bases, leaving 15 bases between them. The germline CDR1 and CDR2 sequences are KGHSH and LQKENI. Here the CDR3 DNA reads TGTGCCAGCTCACCAAGACAGGTTGGTGGGACTGAAGCTTTCTTT. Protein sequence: CASSPRQVGGTEAFF.

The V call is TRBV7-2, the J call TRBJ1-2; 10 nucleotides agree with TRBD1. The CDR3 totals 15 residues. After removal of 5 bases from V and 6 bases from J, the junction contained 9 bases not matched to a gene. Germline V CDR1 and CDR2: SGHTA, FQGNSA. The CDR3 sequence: CASSPYRQGANGYTF. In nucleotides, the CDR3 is TGTGCCAGCAGCCCCTACCGACAGGGGGCGAATGGCTACACCTTC.

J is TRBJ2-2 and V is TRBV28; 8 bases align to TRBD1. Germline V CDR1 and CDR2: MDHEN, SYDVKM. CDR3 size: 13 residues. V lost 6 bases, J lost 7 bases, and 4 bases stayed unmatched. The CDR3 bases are TGTGCCAGCAGGACGACAGGGGTCGGGGAGCTGTTTTTT. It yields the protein CASRTTGVGELFF.

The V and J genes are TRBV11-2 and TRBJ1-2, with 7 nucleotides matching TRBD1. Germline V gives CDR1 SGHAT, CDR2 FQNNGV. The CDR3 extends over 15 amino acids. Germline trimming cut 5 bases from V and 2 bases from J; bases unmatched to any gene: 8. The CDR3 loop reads CASSGYRGRNYGYTF. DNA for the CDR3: TGTGCCAGCAGCGGCTACAGGGGAAGAAACTATGGCTACACCTTC.

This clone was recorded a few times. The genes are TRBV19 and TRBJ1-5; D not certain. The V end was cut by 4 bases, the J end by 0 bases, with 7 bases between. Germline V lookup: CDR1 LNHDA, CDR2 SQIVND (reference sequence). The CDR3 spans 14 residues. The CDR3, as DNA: TGTGCCAGTAGTAGGGCGTATAGCAATCAGCCCCAGCATTTT. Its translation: CASSRAYSNQPQHF.

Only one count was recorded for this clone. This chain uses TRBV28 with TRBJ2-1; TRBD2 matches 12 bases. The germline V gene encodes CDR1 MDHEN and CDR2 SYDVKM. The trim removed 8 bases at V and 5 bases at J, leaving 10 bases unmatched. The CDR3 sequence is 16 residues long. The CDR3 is CASLPLAGGPHNEQFF. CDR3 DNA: TGTGCCAGCCTCCCTCTAGCGGGAGGGCCGCACAATGAGCAGTTCTTC. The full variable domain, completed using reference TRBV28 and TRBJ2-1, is DVKVTQSSRYLVKRTGEKVFLECVQDMDHENMFWYRQDPGLGLRLIYFSYDVKMKEKGDIPEGYSVSREKKERFSLILESASTNQTSMYLCASLPLAGGPHNEQFFGPGTRLTVL.